The source of this T cell receptor (beta chain) is a study of blood T cell repertoires in COVID-19. About the study: Samples taken during acute and convalescent COVID-19 were collected in the United States, Italy and Spain. T cells, B-cell-depleted T cells, or PBMCs provided the cDNA or gDNA that served as material.

Germline values: CDR1 SGHNT, CDR2 YENEEA. The length of the CDR3 is 20 residues. Trimming at V came to 0 bases and at J to 3 bases, leaving 9 bases not matched to a gene. As originally analysed: Reference gene primer amplification yielded estimated nucleated cell counts. Measured with immunoSEQ multiplex PCR; TCRdb has only the in-frame clones, and not every one. That table is the source of V, J and clone size, and D and trimming were worked out from the DNA. The top ten hold around 2.5% of the sample, which has under 300,000 clones, roughly 88% seen once. Clinical histories supplied by participants themselves formed the basis of cohort assignment.

The sample consisted of PBMCs or T cells enriched from blood (not recorded which). The V call is TRBV11-3, the J call TRBJ2-6; 12 nucleotides line up with TRBD2. The TCR comes from a middle-aged woman with acute COVID-19. CDR3 sequence reads: CASSLDPLAGGPYGANVLTF. In DNA, the CDR3 is TGTGCCAGCAGCTTAGATCCCCTAGCGGGAGGGCCCTATGGGGCCAACGTCCTGACTTTC.